This entry lists 30 T cell receptor beta chains sequenced from one sample in a study of blood T cell repertoires in COVID-19. Assay: immunoSEQ multiplex PCR; the TCRdb copy retains only in-frame clones and omits some. The sample contains some 320,000 clones, 85% of which appear only once. The sample was PBMCs or T cells enriched from blood (not recorded which). The receptor set was obtained from a woman in her 30s who had been exposed to COVID-19.

About this clone: The same CDR3 can be traced to other DNA sequences in this sample. This rearrangement joins TRBV30 to TRBJ1-1, with 7 bases fitting TRBD1. The V gene's germline CDR1 is GTSNPN and CDR2 SVGIG (reference sequence). This CDR3 is 13 amino acids long. Trimming took 2 bases from V and 2 from J; bases not matched to a gene: 2. The DNA of the CDR3 is TGTGCCTGGAGTCGGGACAGCAACACTGAAGCTTTCTTT. Translation gives CAWSRDSNTEAFF. Using reference TRBV30 and TRBJ1-1 for the parts outside the CDR3, the full variable domain is SQTIHQWPATLVQPVGSPLSLECTVEGTSNPNLYWYRQAAGRGLQLLFYSVGIGQISSEVPQNLSASRPQDRQFILSSKKLLLSDSGFYLCAWSRDSNTEAFFGQGTRLTVV.

The chain is built from TRBV7-8 and TRBJ1-5, with 9 bases lining up with TRBD1. Germline loops: CDR1 SGHVS, CDR2 FQNEAQ. With V trimmed by 5 bases and J by 6 bases, 8 bases remained unmatched. The CDR3 spans 15 residues. The CDR3 DNA reads TGTGCCAGCAGCCCGGGACAGGGATCGGTTCAGCCCCAGCATTTT. Translating gives CASSPGQGSVQPQHF. Looking up the rest from reference TRBV7-8 and TRBJ1-5 gives the full variable domain: GAGVSQSPRYKVAKRGQDVALRCDPISGHVSLFWYQQALGQGPEFLTYFQNEAQLDKSGLPSDRFFAERPEGSVSTLKIQRTQQEDSAVYLCASSPGQGSVQPQHFGDGTRLSIL.

This CDR3 reads CASSGWIRDAQETQYF. CDR3 sequence (DNA): TGTGCCAGCAGCGGATGGATCAGGGATGCCCAAGAGACCCAGTACTTC. This chain joins TRBV9 and TRBJ2-5; weak D call: TRBD1 (5 bases). Trimming shortened V by 3 bases and J by 1 base, and 16 bases separated the two germline ends. Germline V gene data show CDR1 as SGDLS and CDR2 as YYNGEE. The CDR3 runs to 16 residues.

The chain couples TRBV2 to TRBJ2-1; TRBD1 is a possible D gene (6 bases). Trimming cost V 3 bases and J 12 bases, with 12 bases left between them. The CDR3 extends over 12 amino acids. Germline CDR1 SNHLY, CDR2 FYNNEI. The CDR3 loop reads CASSDTRGPQFF. CDR3 bases: TGTGCCAGCAGTGATACCAGGGGACCGCAGTTCTTC.

A few counts support this clone. The V call is TRBV27, the J call TRBJ2-7; 8 nucleotides line up with TRBD1. The CDR3 is 15 residues long. Germline V lookup: CDR1 MNHEY, CDR2 SMNVEV (reference sequence). The V gene end was trimmed by 0 bases and the J gene end by 3 bases; junction bases not matched to a gene: 4. The CDR3: CASSLSGTGVYEQYF. The CDR3 nucleotides read TGTGCCAGCAGTTTATCTGGGACAGGTGTCTACGAGCAGTACTTC.

CDR3 residues: CASGALYYSPLHF. The CDR3 region has the DNA TGTGCCAGTGGAGCTCTCTACTATTCACCCCTCCACTTT. The gene calls are TRBV28 and TRBJ1-6; D is unresolved. The V gene's germline CDR1 is MDHEN and CDR2 SYDVKM. The ends were cut back, 9 bases at V and 8 bases at J, with 14 bases in the middle. The CDR3 contains 13 residues.

This clone is medium-sized by share. The V gene is TRBV2, the J gene TRBJ1-3, with 8 bases matching TRBD1. CDR1 and CDR2 (germline): SNHLY, FYNNEI. Trimming cost V 5 bases and J 4 bases; bases outside gene matches: 4. The CDR3 totals 14 residues. In DNA form, the CDR3 reads TGTGCCAGCAGTTCGACAGGGGTGGGAAACACCATATATTTT. It encodes CASSSTGVGNTIYF.

This chain connects TRBV24-1 to TRBJ1-1; TRBD1 matches 10 bases. The CDR3 totals 13 residues. Germline-derived CDR1 and CDR2 are KGHDR and SFDVKD. With 9 bases clipped from V and 4 bases from J, the junction kept 4 bases outside the gene matches. The DNA for the CDR3 is TGTGCCACCCGACAGGGGGCGTCCACTGAAGCTTTCTTT. It yields the protein CATRQGASTEAFF.

The chain employs TRBV28 and TRBJ2-7; 7 bases match TRBD2. V shed 4 bases and J 7 bases; nucleotides not matched to a gene: 7. Germline V gives CDR1 MDHEN, CDR2 SYDVKM. The CDR3 sequence is 13 residues long. The DNA for the CDR3 is TGTGCCAGCAGTTGGGGGGGTCGGTATGAGCAGTACTTC. It is translated as CASSWGGRYEQYF. Combining the CDR3 with reference TRBV28 and TRBJ2-7 gives the whole variable domain DVKVTQSSRYLVKRTGEKVFLECVQDMDHENMFWYRQDPGLGLRLIYFSYDVKMKEKGDIPEGYSVSREKKERFSLILESASTNQTSMYLCASSWGGRYEQYFGPGTRLTVT.

The chain has TRBV10-3 and TRBJ1-1, with a possible D match to TRBD1 (6 bases). The CDR3 has 13 amino acids. The germline V gene has CDR1 ENHRY and CDR2 SYGVKD. With 11 bases removed from V and 0 bases from J, the gap between germline ends came to 13 bases. CDR3 sequence reads: CAAIQGLNTEAFF. The CDR3 bases are TGTGCCGCGATACAGGGACTGAACACTGAAGCTTTCTTT.

V gene TRBV24-1 combines with J gene TRBJ1-5, with TRBD1 matching over 8 bases. The CDR3 covers 14 residues. The V and J ends lost 7 bases and 3 bases, in that order; junction bases with no gene match: 4. The V gene's germline CDR1 is KGHDR and CDR2 SFDVKD. The CDR3 here is CATRGTGNNQPQHF. The CDR3 coding sequence is TGTGCCACCAGGGGGACAGGAAACAATCAGCCCCAGCATTTT.

The chain combines TRBV30 with TRBJ2-7, with a possible D match to TRBD2 (5 bases). Germline V CDR1 and CDR2: GTSNPN, SVGIG (reference sequence). Trimming pared 0 bases from V and 4 bases from J, leaving 7 bases between. CDR3 length: 12 amino acids. In nucleotides, the CDR3 is TGTGCCTGGAGTGTACGAGGGTACGAGCAGTACTTC. Translated, it gives CAWSVRGYEQYF. The variable domain in full, with the rest retrieved from reference TRBV30 and TRBJ2-7, is SQTIHQWPATLVQPVGSPLSLECTVEGTSNPNLYWYRQAAGRGLQLLFYSVGIGQISSEVPQNLSASRPQDRQFILSSKKLLLSDSGFYLCAWSVRGYEQYFGPGTRLTVT.

CDR3 residues: CASSFDRGSSYNEQFF. Written as DNA, the CDR3 is TGTGCCAGCAGCTTCGACAGGGGAAGCTCCTACAATGAGCAGTTCTTC. V is TRBV5-6 and J is TRBJ2-1, with 8 positions matching TRBD1. Germline assignment: CDR1 SGHDT and CDR2 YYEEEE. The CDR3 extends over 16 amino acids. V was clipped by 2 bases and J by 0 bases; unmatched bases: 4.

V and J are TRBV5-4 and TRBJ1-5; possibly TRBD1 for D (6 bases). V was trimmed by 4 bases and J by 6 bases, leaving 17 bases between them. The CDR3 has 15 amino acids. Looked up from germline, CDR1 is SGHNT and CDR2 is YYREEE (reference sequence). For the CDR3, the DNA is TGTGCCAGCAGCCAACAGGGCCAAATCCCTCAGCCCCAGCATTTT. It encodes CASSQQGQIPQPQHF. Together with reference TRBV5-4 and TRBJ1-5, the CDR3 gives the full variable domain: ETGVTQSPTHLIKTRGQQVTLRCSSQSGHNTVSWYQQALGQGPQFIFQYYREEENGRGNFPPRFSGLQFPNYSSELNVNALELDDSALYLCASSQQGQIPQPQHFGDGTRLSIL.

CDR3 in amino acids: CASSVGRLNEKLFF. The DNA for the CDR3 is TGCGCCAGCAGTGTAGGCAGGCTTAATGAAAAACTGTTTTTT. This chain joins TRBV10-2 and TRBJ1-4; D is undetermined. Germline V lookup: CDR1 WSHSY, CDR2 SAAADI. CDR3 length: 14 amino acids. V shed 4 bases and J shed 4 bases, with 10 bases lying between them.

The chain is built from TRBV19 and TRBJ1-5; D is perhaps TRBD1 (6 bases). The CDR3 sequence is 15 residues long. Deletions cut 3 bases from V and 4 bases from J, with 13 bases between. The germline V gene has CDR1 LNHDA and CDR2 SQIVND (reference sequence). In nucleotides, the CDR3 is TGTGCCAGTAGTATCTTCAGGGGAGCTAATCAGCCCCAGCATTTT. It codes for CASSIFRGANQPQHF.

This clone was picked up one time. The V gene is TRBV7-2, the J gene TRBJ1-3; D uncertain. The CDR3 runs to 13 residues. Trimming pared 3 bases from V and 4 bases from J, leaving 7 bases between. The germline gives CDR1 SGHTA, CDR2 FQGNSA. The chain's CDR3 is CASSFYNGNTIYF. In nucleotides, the CDR3 is TGTGCCAGCAGCTTCTATAACGGAAACACCATATATTTT.

A single count supports this clone. J is TRBJ2-1 and V is TRBV24-1; 9 bases map to TRBD2. Unmatched junction bases numbered 7, after V lost 0 bases and J lost 8 bases. The germline CDR1 and CDR2 sequences are KGHDR and SFDVKD. This CDR3 has 16 amino acids. The CDR3 nucleotides are TGTGCCACCAGTGATTTGTACAGCGGGGGGTGGGATGAGCAGTTCTTC. It is translated as CATSDLYSGGWDEQFF.

This chain links TRBV4-1 with TRBJ1-5, with D possibly TRBD1 on 5 matching bases. Germline CDR1 reads MGHRA; CDR2 reads YSYEKL. The CDR3 covers 13 residues. Trimming cost V 5 bases and J 6 bases, with 11 bases left between them. In nucleotides, the CDR3 is TGCGCCAGCAGCAAGACAGTGAGTCAGCCCCAGCATTTT. Translation: CASSKTVSQPQHF.

Here the CDR3 DNA reads TGCGCCAGCAGCACGGTACGGGGGGATAATGAAAAACTGTTTTTT. This gives the protein CASSTVRGDNEKLFF. V gene TRBV5-1 combines with J gene TRBJ1-4, with D maybe TRBD1 (5 bases). The CDR3 contains 15 residues. V was pared by 4 bases and J by 4 bases, with 14 bases between. Germline V gene data show CDR1 as SGHRS and CDR2 as YFSETQ.

The chain recombines TRBV7-8 with TRBJ1-3; TRBD1 matches 10 bases. CDR1 and CDR2 from the germline V gene are SGHVS and FQNEAQ. The CDR3 covers 22 residues. The J segment lost 1 base and the V segment lost 5 bases, leaving 23 bases of the junction unmatched. As DNA, the CDR3 is TGTGCCAGCAGCCGTTCATCACTTTCCGGGACAGGGGAATGGTCTTCTGGAAACACCATATATTTT. Its translation is CASSRSSLSGTGEWSSGNTIYF.

Here the CDR3 reads CASTEGGAGNTIYF. CDR3 nucleotide sequence: TGTGCCAGCACCGAGGGGGGGGCTGGAAACACCATATATTTT. The V call is TRBV27, the J call TRBJ1-3, with D tentatively TRBD1 (6 bases). Germline CDR1 is MNHEY and CDR2 is SMNVEV (reference sequence). The V end lost 7 bases, the J end lost 2 bases, and 12 bases lay between the germline ends. The CDR3 runs 14 residues.

The chain links TRBV9 to TRBJ1-2; D perhaps matches TRBD1 (6 bases). V was cut by 1 base and J by 6 bases, with 13 bases left in between. CDR1 and CDR2 from the germline V gene are SGDLS and YYNGEE. The CDR3 totals 14 residues. The CDR3 reads CASSVSQGLDGYTF. The CDR3 DNA reads as TGTGCCAGCAGCGTAAGCCAGGGGCTTGATGGCTACACCTTC.

The CDR3 loop is CASSIGQFYGYTF. The CDR3 DNA sequence: TGTGCCAGTAGTATAGGGCAGTTCTATGGCTACACCTTC. The chain has TRBV19 and TRBJ1-2; no clear D gene. Germline-derived CDR1 and CDR2 are LNHDA and SQIVND (reference sequence). CDR3 length: 13 amino acids. Trimming pared 1 base from V and 4 bases from J, leaving 7 bases between.

The V gene is TRBV4-2, the J gene TRBJ1-2; TRBD1 might be the D (5 bases). This CDR3 is built from 14 residues. CDR1 LGHNA and CDR2 YNFKEQ come from the germline V gene. V shed 0 bases and J shed 8 bases, with 13 bases lying between them. The CDR3 sequence is CASSQDGGDGGYTF. CDR3 DNA sequence: TGTGCCAGCAGCCAAGATGGAGGGGATGGAGGCTACACCTTC.

The CDR3 sequence: CATRDNSGNTIYF. The CDR3 coding sequence is TGTGCCACCAGGGACAACTCTGGAAACACCATATATTTT. V is TRBV24-1 and J is TRBJ1-3, with D possibly matching TRBD1 (5 bases). Germline CDR1 reads KGHDR; CDR2 reads SFDVKD. The CDR3 has 13 residues. V was clipped by 7 bases and J by 0 bases, with 6 bases between them.

The chain has TRBV20-1 and TRBJ2-1; no clear D gene. Trimming took off 2 bases at V and 4 bases at J, with 3 bases between the two ends. The V gene's germline CDR1 is DFQATT and CDR2 SNEGSKA (reference sequence). The CDR3 is 11 residues long. The CDR3 protein is CSARPYNEQFF. The CDR3 nucleotides are TGCAGTGCTAGACCTTACAATGAGCAGTTCTTC.

V gene TRBV18 combines with J gene TRBJ2-7, with 7 nucleotides matching TRBD2. Trimming at V came to 2 bases and at J to 0 bases, leaving 10 bases not matched to a gene. Per the germline V gene, CDR1 is KGHSH and CDR2 is LQKENI. The CDR3 has 17 residues. As DNA, the CDR3 is TGTGCCAGCTCACCATCTCTTTGGAGCGGGGCCTCCTACGAGCAGTACTTC. Translation: CASSPSLWSGASYEQYF.

The chain links TRBV28 to TRBJ1-2, with 7 bases lining up with TRBD1. The CDR3 extends over 14 amino acids. Germline V gives CDR1 MDHEN, CDR2 SYDVKM. After removal of 8 bases from V and 1 base from J, the junction contained 7 bases not matched to a gene. CDR3 nucleotides: TGTGCCAGCTGCCTCACAGGGGTTAACTATGGCTACACCTTC. As protein: CASCLTGVNYGYTF.

The chain carries TRBV5-1 and TRBJ1-2; 8 bases are shared with TRBD1. This CDR3 has 15 residues. The junction had 9 bases not matched to a gene; V was cut back by 4 bases and J by 4 bases. Germline lookup yields CDR1 SGHRS and CDR2 YFSETQ. The CDR3 reads CASSGGQGGFYGYTF. CDR3 nucleotide sequence: TGCGCCAGCAGCGGAGGACAGGGTGGGTTCTATGGCTACACCTTC.